This T cell receptor beta chain emerged from a study of blood T cell repertoires in COVID-19. About the research overall: Collection of acute and convalescent COVID-19 samples took place in the United States, Italy and Spain. From T cells, B-cell-depleted T cells, or PBMCs came the material, which was cDNA or gDNA.

This CDR3 contains 16 residues. V lost 0 bases and J lost 1; bases outside the gene matches: 3. In germline, CDR1 is WSHSY, CDR2 SAAADI. Under the authors' procedure: The assay estimated nucleated cells by amplifying reference gene primers. This table comes from immunoSEQ multiplex PCR, and its TCRdb copy is limited to in-frame clones, with some not included. That table furnishes V, J and clone size, whereas the DNA furnished D and trimming. The table records about 240,000 clones, 75% to 85% of them present only once. The origin of this receptor is a woman in her 70s with acute or convalescent COVID-19. The rearrangement links TRBV10-2 to TRBJ1-3, with 7 positions matching TRBD1. Sequences were obtained from peripheral blood. For the CDR3, the DNA is TGCGCCAGCAGTGAGTCTCACAGGGGATCTGGAAACACCATATATTTT. It specifies CASSESHRGSGNTIYF.